This note documents a single TCR beta chain sequence. Its antigen is undetermined. These data originate in a study of monozygotic twins with inflammatory bowel disease. General study points: Among the T cells, different subtypes could not be distinguished. Healthy co-twins showed greater TCRbeta diversity (inverse Simpson) than IBD patients. Discordant twins showed the same repertoire similarity as concordant twins, possibly from limited power.

cDNA encoding TCRalpha and TCRbeta underwent two nested PCRs of around 15 and 9 cycles, each of which was followed by bead purification. Following a re-call of the 5' RACE reads, TCRdb has one entry per CDR3 protein and lacks DNA. The sample totals approximately 400,000 distinct CDR3 sequences. Germline V lookup: CDR1 SGHTA, CDR2 FQGNSA. CDR3 length: 15 residues. The J gene is TRBJ2-1, the V gene TRBV7-2; TCRdb outputs TRBD2, but without DNA this stays unchecked. The source of this sequence is a human donor with ulcerative colitis or Crohn's disease, or a healthy co-twin of an affected twin (not recorded which). The sample comprised blood. The CDR3 sequence is CASSRGLNSYNEQFF.